This T cell receptor (beta chain) was sequenced in a study of breast tumors, draining lymph nodes, adjacent tissues. General study findings and limits: Data fit most tumor T cells coming from lymph node, expanding in tumor. Data only fit, rather than demonstrated, lymph node origin of most tumor T cells. Tumor TCR diversity was below lymph nodes but above nontumor tissue. Luminal-like breast cancer showed significantly greater tumor-nontumor repertoire similarity than basal-like breast cancer did.

The CDR3 sequence is 14 residues long. V lost 8 bases and J lost 1, with 14 bases in between. Germline values: CDR1 SNHLY, CDR2 FYNNEI. Samples came from axillary lymph nodes draining the breast cancer. This clonotype has ten or more counts. Antigen specificity is unknown. TCRdb re-analysed the multiplex PCR reads in MiXCR, keeping a single row per CDR3 protein. The table has some 170,000 distinct CDR3 sequences, approximately 30% seen once. The sample consisted of axillary lymph node tissue. The sequence was collected from a female donor with breast cancer. Some clones in this sample may be carry-over from other donors' samples. The V and J genes are TRBV2 and TRBJ2-5, with D possibly being TRBD1 or TRBD2 (5 bases each). The CDR3 loop reads CASGSGTSQETQYF. The DNA for the CDR3 is TGTGCCAGCGGGTCCGGGACCTCCCAAGAGACCCAGTACTTC.